This TCR beta chain was found in a study of cytomegalovirus exposure and HLA in healthy donors. Study conclusions and caveats: The productive fraction for most TCR beta V segments was about 87% or about 30% in an earlier analysis.

PCR was performed using 60 Vbeta and 13 Jbeta primers. Original analysis: Tens of millions of unique TCR beta chains, some 11 million shared, were counted in a later analysis. TCRdb's copy holds only in-frame clones and misses some; the assay was immunoSEQ multiplex PCR. That table furnishes V, J and clone size, whereas the DNA furnished D and trimming. Listed are roughly 54,000 clones; 12% falls within the top ten. About this clone: Its antigen is unidentified.

Specimen: PBMCs. This TCR was sampled from a woman between 25 and 40 years old in good health and CMV-seropositive.

The CDR3 nucleotides read TGCGCCAGCAGCTTGACTAGCGGGCTCAATGAGCAGTTCTTC. Its translation: CASSLTSGLNEQFF. The chain has TRBV5-1 and TRBJ2-1; TRBD2 matches at 9 bases. Germline V gene lookup returns CDR1 SGHRS and CDR2 YFSETQ. The CDR3 contains 14 residues. Germline trimming cut 1 base from V and 6 bases from J; bases unmatched to any gene: 2.